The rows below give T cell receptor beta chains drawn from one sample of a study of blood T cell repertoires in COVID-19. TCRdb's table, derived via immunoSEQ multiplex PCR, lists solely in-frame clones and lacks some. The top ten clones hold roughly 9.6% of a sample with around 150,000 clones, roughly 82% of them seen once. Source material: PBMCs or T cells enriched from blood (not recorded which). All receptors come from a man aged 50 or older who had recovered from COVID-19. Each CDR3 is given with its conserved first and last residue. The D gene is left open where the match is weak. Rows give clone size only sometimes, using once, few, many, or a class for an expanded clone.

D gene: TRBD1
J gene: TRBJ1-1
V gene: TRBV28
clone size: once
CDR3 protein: CASSLGTALLPTEAFF
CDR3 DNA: TGTGCCAGCAGTCTGGGGACAGCGCTTCTTCCCACTGAAGCTTTCTTT

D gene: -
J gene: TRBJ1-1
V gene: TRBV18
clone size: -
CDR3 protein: CASSHTRGLGNTEAFF
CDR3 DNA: TGTGCCAGCTCACACACCAGGGGATTGGGGAACACTGAAGCTTTCTTT

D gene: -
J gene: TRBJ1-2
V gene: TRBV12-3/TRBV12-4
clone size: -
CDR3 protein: CASSLLGAGGYTF
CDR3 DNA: TGTGCCAGCAGTTTACTCGGTGCGGGTGGCTACACCTTC

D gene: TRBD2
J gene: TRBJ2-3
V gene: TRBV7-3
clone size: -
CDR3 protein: CASSLATGTSRDTQYF
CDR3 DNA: TGTGCCAGCAGCTTAGCGACCGGGACTAGCAGGGATACGCAGTATTTT

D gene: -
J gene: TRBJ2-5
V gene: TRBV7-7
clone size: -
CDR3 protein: CASSPHGGSETQYF
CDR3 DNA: TGTGCCAGCAGCCCCCACGGGGGATCAGAGACCCAGTACTTC

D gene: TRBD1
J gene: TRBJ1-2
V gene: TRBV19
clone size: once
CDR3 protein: CASSRDRPYGYTF
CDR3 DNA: TGTGCCAGTAGTCGGGACAGACCTTATGGCTACACCTTC

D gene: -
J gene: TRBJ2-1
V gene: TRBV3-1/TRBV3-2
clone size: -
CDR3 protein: CASSQDPQAWDEQFF
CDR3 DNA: TGTGCCAGCAGCCAAGATCCCCAGGCCTGGGATGAGCAGTTCTTC

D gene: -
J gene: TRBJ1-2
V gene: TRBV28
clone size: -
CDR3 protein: CASSPTGGYIYGYTF
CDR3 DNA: TGTGCCAGCAGTCCTACGGGGGGGTACATCTATGGCTACACCTTC

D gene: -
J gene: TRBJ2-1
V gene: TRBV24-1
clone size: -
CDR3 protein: CATTPSGNYNEQFF
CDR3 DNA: TGTGCCACCACGCCCTCGGGAAACTACAATGAGCAGTTCTTC

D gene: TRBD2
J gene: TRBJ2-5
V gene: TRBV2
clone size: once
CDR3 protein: CASRLAGGRQYF
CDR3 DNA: TGTGCCAGCAGACTAGCGGGGGGCCGACAGTACTTC

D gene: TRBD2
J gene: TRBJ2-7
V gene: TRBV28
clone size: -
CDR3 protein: CASSPYASGGLRYEQYF
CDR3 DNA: TGTGCCAGCAGTCCCTACGCTAGCGGGGGGCTCCGCTACGAGCAGTACTTC

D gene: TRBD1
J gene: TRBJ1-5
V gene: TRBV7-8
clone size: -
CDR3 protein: CASSSGTGGGGNQPQHF
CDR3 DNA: TGTGCCAGCAGCTCCGGGACAGGGGGCGGCGGCAATCAGCCCCAGCATTTT

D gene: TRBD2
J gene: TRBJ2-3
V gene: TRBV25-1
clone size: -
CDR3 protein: CASRGAGGPVADTQYF
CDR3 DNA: TGTGCCAGCAGGGGAGCGGGAGGGCCCGTAGCAGATACGCAGTATTTT

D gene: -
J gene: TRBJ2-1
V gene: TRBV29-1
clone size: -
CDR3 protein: CSVLQGIGQFF
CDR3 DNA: TGCAGCGTGCTACAGGGAATCGGGCAGTTCTTC

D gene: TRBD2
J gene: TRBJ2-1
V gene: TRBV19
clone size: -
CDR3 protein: CASSAKTSGNHNEQFF
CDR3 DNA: TGTGCCAGTAGTGCCAAGACTAGCGGGAACCACAATGAGCAGTTCTTC

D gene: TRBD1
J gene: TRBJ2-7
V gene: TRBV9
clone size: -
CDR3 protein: CASSVVGDSYEQYF
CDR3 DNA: TGTGCCAGCAGCGTAGTAGGGGACAGCTACGAGCAGTACTTC

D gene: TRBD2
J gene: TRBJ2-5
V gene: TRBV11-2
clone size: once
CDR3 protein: CASSLLWTSGGETQYF
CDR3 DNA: TGTGCCAGCAGCCTCCTCTGGACTAGCGGGGGGGAGACCCAGTACTTC

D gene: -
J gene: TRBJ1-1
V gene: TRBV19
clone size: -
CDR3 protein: CASRDSINTEAFF
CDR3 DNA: TGTGCCAGTCGGGACTCGATCAACACTGAAGCTTTCTTT

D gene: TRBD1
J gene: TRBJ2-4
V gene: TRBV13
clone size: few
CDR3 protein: CASSRGQDLKNIQYF
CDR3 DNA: TGTGCCAGCAGCCGGGGACAGGATCTCAAAAACATTCAGTACTTC

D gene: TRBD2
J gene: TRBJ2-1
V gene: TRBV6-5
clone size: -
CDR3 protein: CASTPPSGEQFF
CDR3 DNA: TGTGCCAGCACCCCCCCTAGCGGTGAGCAGTTCTTC

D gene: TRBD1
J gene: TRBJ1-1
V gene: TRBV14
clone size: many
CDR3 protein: CASSGQGALGTEAFF
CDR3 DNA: TGTGCCAGCAGCGGACAGGGGGCCCTAGGCACTGAAGCTTTCTTT

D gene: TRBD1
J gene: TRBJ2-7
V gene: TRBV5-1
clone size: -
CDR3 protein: CASSFEGGAYEQYF
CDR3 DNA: TGCGCCAGCAGCTTCGAAGGGGGCGCATACGAGCAGTACTTC

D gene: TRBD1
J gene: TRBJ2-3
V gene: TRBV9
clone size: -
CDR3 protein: CAGRTGLTDTQYF
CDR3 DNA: TGTGCCGGACGGACAGGGCTCACAGATACGCAGTATTTT

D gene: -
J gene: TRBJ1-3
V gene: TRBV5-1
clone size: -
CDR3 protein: CASSLATGNTIYF
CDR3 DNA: TGCGCCAGCAGCTTGGCGACAGGAAACACCATATATTTT

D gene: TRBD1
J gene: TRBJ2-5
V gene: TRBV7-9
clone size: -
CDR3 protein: CASSLGTGFAQETQYF
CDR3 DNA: TGTGCCAGCAGTCTTGGGACAGGGTTCGCGCAAGAGACCCAGTACTTC

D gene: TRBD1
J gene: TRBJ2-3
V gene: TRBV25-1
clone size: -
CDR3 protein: CASSPRTGWDTDTQYF
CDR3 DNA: TGTGCCAGCAGTCCTAGGACAGGTTGGGACACAGATACGCAGTATTTT

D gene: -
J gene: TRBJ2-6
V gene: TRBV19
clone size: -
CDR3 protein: CASSPFSGANVLTF
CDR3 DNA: TGTGCCAGTAGCCCTTTCTCTGGGGCCAACGTCCTGACTTTC

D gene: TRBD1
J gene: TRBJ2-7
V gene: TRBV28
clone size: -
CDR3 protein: CASRRTGVYEQYF
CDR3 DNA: TGTGCCAGCAGACGGACAGGGGTCTACGAGCAGTACTTC

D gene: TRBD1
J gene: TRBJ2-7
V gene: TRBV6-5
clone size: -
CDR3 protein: CASRDRQGTYEQYF
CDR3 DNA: TGTGCCAGCAGAGACAGACAGGGAACCTACGAGCAGTACTTC

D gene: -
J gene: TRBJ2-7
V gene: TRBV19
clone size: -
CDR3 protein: CASSKAEAYEQYF
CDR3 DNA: TGTGCCAGTAGTAAGGCAGAGGCCTACGAGCAGTACTTC